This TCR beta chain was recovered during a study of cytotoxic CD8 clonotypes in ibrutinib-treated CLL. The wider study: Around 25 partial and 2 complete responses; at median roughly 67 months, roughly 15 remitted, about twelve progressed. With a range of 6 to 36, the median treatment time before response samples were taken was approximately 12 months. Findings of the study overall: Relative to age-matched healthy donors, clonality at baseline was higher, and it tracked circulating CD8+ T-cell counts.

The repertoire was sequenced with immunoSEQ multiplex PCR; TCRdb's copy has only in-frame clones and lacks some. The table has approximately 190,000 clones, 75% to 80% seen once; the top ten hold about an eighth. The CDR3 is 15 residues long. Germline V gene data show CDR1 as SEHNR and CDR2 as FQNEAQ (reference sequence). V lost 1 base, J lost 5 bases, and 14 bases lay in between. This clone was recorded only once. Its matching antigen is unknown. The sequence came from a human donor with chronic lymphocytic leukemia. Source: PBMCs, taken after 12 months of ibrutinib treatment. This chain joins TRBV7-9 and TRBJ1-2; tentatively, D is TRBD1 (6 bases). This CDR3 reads CASSLGAGGRYGYTF. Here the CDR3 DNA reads TGTGCCAGCAGCTTAGGCGCGGGGGGCCGTTATGGCTACACCTTC.